This TCR beta chain was found in a study of T-cell memory formation after mild COVID-19. Study results and limitations: Pre-infection memory showed some responding clones, and this suggested that cross-reactive memory joined.

TCRdb redid the calling of the 5' RACE reads with MiXCR, one entry per CDR3 protein. The sample consists of under 700,000 distinct CDR3 sequences, approximately 20% of them appearing once. On this clonotype: Its antigen is unidentified. One end of the junction varies from germline; a read error may be responsible.

Germline CDR1 and CDR2: MNHEY and SVGAGI. The CDR3 runs to 14 residues. This receptor was identified in an adult woman who had mild COVID-19 (a few samples of this study predate the infection). Cell type and time point are not known. The rearrangement joins TRBV6-5 to TRBJ2-7; no reliable D call. Sequences were obtained from PBMCs or a T cell subset sorted from them (not recorded which). CDR3 nucleotide sequence: TGCGCCAGCCGACCCCCACGGAATACGGGCGAGCAGTACTTC. Translation gives CASRPPRNTGEQYF.